This T cell receptor beta chain is drawn from a study of T-cell reconstitution after alpha-beta-depleted transplantation in children. This clonotype was counted many times. The CDR3 is made up of 15 amino acids. V trimming: 5 bases; J trimming: 2 bases; junction bases outside the gene matches: 7. Germline loops: CDR1 SGHVS, CDR2 FQNEAQ. During its preparation, the TCRbeta library received unique molecular identifiers. One entry per CDR3 protein results from TCRdb running MiXCR on the PCR reads. The repertoire holds 450,000 to 600,000 distinct CDR3 sequences, with 10% as singletons. The clonotype was recovered from a child under 10 years old with inherited bone marrow failure, due to receive a stem cell transplant. This material consisted of PBMCs, taken before TCRalphabeta/CD19-depleted stem cell transplant. The chain uses TRBV7-8 and TRBJ1-2, with 8 bases lining up with TRBD1. CDR3 protein: CASSVGQALNYGYTF. The DNA for the CDR3 is TGTGCCAGCAGCGTGGGACAGGCCCTCAACTATGGCTACACCTTC. Variable domain in full (rest from reference TRBV7-8 and TRBJ1-2): GAGVSQSPRYKVAKRGQDVALRCDPISGHVSLFWYQQALGQGPEFLTYFQNEAQLDKSGLPSDRFFAERPEGSVSTLKIQRTQQEDSAVYLCASSVGQALNYGYTFGSGTRLTVV.